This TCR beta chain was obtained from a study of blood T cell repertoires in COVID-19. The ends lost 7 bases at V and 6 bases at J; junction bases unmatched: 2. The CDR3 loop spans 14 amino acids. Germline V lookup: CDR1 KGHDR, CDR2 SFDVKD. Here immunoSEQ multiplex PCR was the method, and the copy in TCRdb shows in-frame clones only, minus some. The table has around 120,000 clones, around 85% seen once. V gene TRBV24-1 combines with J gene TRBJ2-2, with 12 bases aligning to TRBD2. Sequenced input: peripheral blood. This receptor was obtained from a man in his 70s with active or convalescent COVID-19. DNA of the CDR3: TGTGCCACCAGCCTAGCGGGAGGGGCCGGGGAGCTGTTTTTT. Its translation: CATSLAGGAGELFF.